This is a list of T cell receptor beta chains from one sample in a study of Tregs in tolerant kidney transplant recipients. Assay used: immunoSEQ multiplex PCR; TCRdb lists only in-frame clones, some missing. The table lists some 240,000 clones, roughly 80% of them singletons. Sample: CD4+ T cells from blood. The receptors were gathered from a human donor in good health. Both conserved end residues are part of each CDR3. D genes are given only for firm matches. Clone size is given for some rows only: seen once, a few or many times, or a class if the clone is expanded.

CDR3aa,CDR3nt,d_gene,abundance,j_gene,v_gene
CASGFSAGPRTYQETQYF,TGTGCTAGTGGTTTCTCTGCCGGGCCCCGAACCTACCAAGAGACCCAGTACTTC,NA,NA,TRBJ2-5,TRBV12-5
CASSPGSTDTQYF,TGTGCCAGCAGCCCAGGGTCGACAGATACGCAGTATTTT,NA,NA,TRBJ2-3,TRBV7-3
CASSMTSYGYTF,TGTGCCAGTAGTATGACAAGCTATGGCTACACCTTC,NA,NA,TRBJ1-2,TRBV19
CASSLATGLYGYTF,TGCGCCAGCAGCCTAGCGACAGGGCTCTATGGCTACACCTTC,TRBD1,NA,TRBJ1-2,TRBV5-1
CASSPPITGPTGELFF,TGTGCCAGCTCACCGCCCATAACAGGGCCAACCGGGGAGCTGTTTTTT,NA,NA,TRBJ2-2,TRBV18
CASSPLLTGSYEQYF,TGTGCCAGCTCACCACTATTGACAGGCTCCTACGAGCAGTACTTC,NA,NA,TRBJ2-7,TRBV18
CASTPGQATLYEQYF,TGTGCCAGCACCCCGGGACAGGCCACCCTCTACGAGCAGTACTTC,TRBD1,NA,TRBJ2-7,TRBV6-5
CASSLDTGNTIYF,TGCGCCAGCAGCTTGGACACCGGAAACACCATATATTTT,NA,NA,TRBJ1-3,TRBV5-1
CASSEGQGAHEQYF,TGTGCCAGCAGTGAAGGACAGGGGGCCCACGAGCAGTACTTC,TRBD1,NA,TRBJ2-7,TRBV6-1
CASSRGGVVNSGNTIYF,TGCGCCAGCAGCCGGGGGGGGGTTGTTAACTCTGGAAACACCATATATTTT,NA,few,TRBJ1-3,TRBV4-1
CASSEGRFTDTQYF,TGTGCCAGCAGTGAAGGTAGATTCACAGATACGCAGTATTTT,NA,NA,TRBJ2-3,TRBV2
CASSPSSRRETQYF,TGTGCCAGCTCACCATCCAGCCGCCGGGAGACCCAGTACTTC,NA,once,TRBJ2-5,TRBV18
CAWSVDGNYGYTF,TGTGCCTGGAGTGTGGATGGGAACTATGGCTACACCTTC,NA,once,TRBJ1-2,TRBV30
CASSLMTGGNTEAFF,TGCGCCAGCAGCTTGATGACAGGGGGGAACACCGAAGCTTTCTTT,TRBD1,NA,TRBJ1-1,TRBV5-1
CASMRINDTGELFF,TGTGCCAGCATGCGGATAAACGACACCGGGGAGCTGTTTTTT,NA,NA,TRBJ2-2,TRBV6-9
CASSPRPAGVEDTQYF,TGTGCCAGCTCACCACGTCCAGCGGGGGTGGAAGATACGCAGTATTTT,TRBD2,NA,TRBJ2-3,TRBV18
CAWSDGPPSNQPQHF,TGTGCCTGGAGTGACGGGCCACCAAGCAATCAGCCCCAGCATTTT,NA,NA,TRBJ1-5,TRBV30
CASSLGTGRGAFF,TGTGCCAGCAGCTTAGGGACAGGGCGGGGAGCTTTCTTT,TRBD1,NA,TRBJ1-1,TRBV7-9
CASSREENYGYTF,TGTGCCAGCTCACGAGAGGAAAACTATGGCTACACCTTC,NA,once,TRBJ1-2,TRBV18
CASSRPGTQANYGYTF,TGTGCCAGTAGTCGCCCCGGGACGCAAGCTAACTATGGCTACACCTTC,NA,NA,TRBJ1-2,TRBV19
CASSFRVGEQYF,TGTGCCAGCAGTTTCAGAGTGGGGGAGCAGTACTTC,NA,NA,TRBJ2-5,TRBV6-6
CASSRGGEQYF,TGTGCCAGCAGTAGGGGGGGCGAGCAGTACTTC,NA,NA,TRBJ2-7,TRBV6-6
CASSQRAGNTEAFF,TGTGCCAGCAGCCAACGGGCGGGGAACACTGAAGCTTTCTTT,NA,NA,TRBJ1-1,TRBV7-9
CASRDRSETQYF,TGTGCCAGCAGGGACAGGTCAGAGACCCAGTACTTC,TRBD1,once,TRBJ2-5,TRBV2
CASSPQGLDGYTF,TGTGCCAGCAGCCCGCAGGGGTTGGATGGCTACACCTTC,NA,NA,TRBJ1-2,TRBV14
CASSLLGRAVGELFF,TGCGCCAGCAGCCTTCTAGGTAGAGCAGTCGGGGAGCTGTTTTTT,NA,NA,TRBJ2-2,TRBV5-1